This entry features one TCR beta chain sequence. The antigen is not known. This record belongs to a study of cytomegalovirus exposure and HLA in healthy donors. Looking at the study overall: Both the roughly 120 validation repertoires and the roughly 700 first-cohort repertoires used the same platform, as reported by a later analysis. Whole-study findings and limits: In vitro testing confirmed a few CMV-associated chains as specific for CMV antigens. The TCR clusters that emerged in the first cohort tended, a later analysis found, to co-occur in the approximately 110 validation repertoires.

Germline CDR1 MNHNS, CDR2 SASEGT. V shed 4 bases, J shed 2 bases, and the junction held 3 bases outside the gene matches. The CDR3 extends over 14 amino acids. Clones were sequenced by immunoSEQ multiplex PCR, and TCRdb holds only the in-frame ones, with some missing. The sample lists under 100,000 clones, around 96% seen once, with less than 0.8% in the top ten. The chain couples TRBV6-1 to TRBJ2-7, with 9 bases fitting TRBD2. The sequenced sample consisted of PBMCs. This receptor was identified in a man aged 18 to 29 in good health and CMV-seronegative. The CDR3 region has the DNA TGTGCCAGCAGTGTGACTAGCGGACCCTACGAGCAGTACGTC. The encoded protein is CASSVTSGPYEQYV.